The 27 T cell receptor beta chains in this list originate from one sample, sequenced in a study of T-cell reconstitution after alpha-beta-depleted transplantation in children. Preparation of the TCRbeta library involved a method that used unique molecular identifiers. TCRdb re-derived calls from the PCR reads in MiXCR, one entry per CDR3 protein. This sample carries 350,000 to 500,000 distinct CDR3 sequences, about 45% of them seen once, and the ten largest clones take 27%. The sequenced sample was PBMCs, obtained before TCRalphabeta/CD19-depleted stem cell transplant. These receptors were obtained from a girl aged 2-10 years with aplastic anemia, due to receive a stem cell transplant.

V and J are TRBV2 and TRBJ2-5, with D possibly being TRBD1 or TRBD2 (5 bases each). The CDR3 has 13 residues. Germline CDR1 reads SNHLY; CDR2 reads FYNNEI. Trimming removed 3 bases from V and 1 base from J, with 6 bases in between. CDR3 sequence reads: CASSERGQETQYF. CDR3 coding DNA: TGTGCCAGCAGTGAGAGGGGCCAAGAGACCCAGTACTTC. Full variable domain (missing parts from reference TRBV2 and TRBJ2-5): EPEVTQTPSHQVTQMGQEVILRCVPISNHLYFYWYRQILGQKVEFLVSFYNNEISEKSEIFDDQFSVERPDGSNFTLKIRSTKLEDSAMYFCASSERGQETQYFGPGTRLLVL.

This clonotype was recorded many times. The J gene is TRBJ2-1, the V gene TRBV5-1; the match to TRBD1 covers 7 bases. This CDR3 contains 14 residues. V lost 4 bases, J lost 7 bases, and 8 bases stayed unmatched. The germline V gene has CDR1 SGHRS and CDR2 YFSETQ. The CDR3 DNA sequence: TGCGCCAGCAGCCCTCGGGACAGCCTAAATGAGCAGTTCTTC. This translates into CASSPRDSLNEQFF. Supplemented by reference TRBV5-1 and TRBJ2-1, the full variable domain reads KAGVTQTPRYLIKTRGQQVTLSCSPISGHRSVSWYQQTPGQGLQFLFEYFSETQRNKGNFPGRFSGRQFSNSRSEMNVSTLELGDSALYLCASSPRDSLNEQFFGPGTRLTVL.

The gene calls are TRBV3-1 and TRBJ1-1, with 10 nucleotides matching TRBD1. The CDR3 extends over 16 amino acids. Trimming took 4 bases from V and 3 from J; bases not matched to a gene: 8. Germline V gene data show CDR1 as LGHDT and CDR2 as YNNKEL (reference sequence). The CDR3 protein is CASSPTPGTGDTEAFF. In DNA, the CDR3 is TGTGCCAGCAGCCCTACCCCGGGGACAGGGGACACTGAAGCTTTCTTT.

The chain links TRBV10-3 to TRBJ1-1; weak D call: TRBD1 (6 bases). Trimming took 6 bases from V and 3 from J, leaving 8 bases between them. This CDR3 contains 12 residues. CDR1 is ENHRY and CDR2 is SYGVKD in the germline V gene. CDR3 DNA: TGTGCCATCAGACAGGGAGACACTGAAGCTTTCTTT. Residues: CAIRQGDTEAFF.

The chain carries TRBV20-1 and TRBJ2-7; the D is unclear. V was pared by 0 bases and J by 2 bases, with 11 bases between. The CDR3 spans 14 residues. Germline CDR1 and CDR2: DFQATT and SNEGSKA (reference sequence). As DNA, the CDR3 is TGCAGTGCTAGAGATCACCAGCGAGCCTACGAGCAGTACTTC. Protein product: CSARDHQRAYEQYF.

The V and J genes are TRBV12-3 or TRBV12-4 and TRBJ2-3; TRBD2 is a possible D gene (6 bases). V was clipped by 3 bases and J by 2 bases, with 15 bases between them. This CDR3 has 16 amino acids. The CDR3 DNA follows: TGTGCCAGCAGTTTTTGGCGGGGAGAAATCACAGATACGCAGTATTTT. As protein: CASSFWRGEITDTQYF.

Ten or more counts support this clonotype. This sequence joins TRBV20-1 and TRBJ1-5; D gene ambiguous. Germline-derived CDR1 and CDR2 are DFQATT and SNEGSKA (reference sequence). The CDR3 length is 13 residues. V lost 6 bases, J lost 5 bases, and 14 bases lay in between. DNA for the CDR3: TGCAGTGCGCGAGCTGTAAGACATCAGCCCCAGCATTTT. This sequence encodes CSARAVRHQPQHF.

This clonotype showed up just a few times. The V call is TRBV19, the J call TRBJ1-1, with unresolved D. Germline values: CDR1 LNHDA, CDR2 SQIVND (reference sequence). CDR3 length: 14 residues. The germline V and J ends were trimmed by 5 bases and 4 bases, with 14 bases remaining between them. CDR3 DNA: TGTGCCAGTAGTGTCTGGGAAGAGACCACTGAAGCTTTCTTT. It specifies CASSVWEETTEAFF.

At least ten counts were recorded for this clonotype. The chain is built from TRBV7-2 and TRBJ1-1; unclear D gene. V lost 7 bases, J lost 1 base, and 16 bases lay in between. The germline V gene has CDR1 SGHTA and CDR2 FQGNSA. The CDR3 is 15 residues long. This CDR3 is CASKSEKTKNTEAFF. CDR3 in DNA: TGTGCCAGCAAATCGGAAAAAACCAAGAACACTGAAGCTTTCTTT.

This clonotype appeared many times. Here the CDR3 reads CSAITGQHGQPQHF. Written as DNA, the CDR3 is TGCAGTGCTATTACAGGGCAGCACGGGCAGCCCCAGCATTTT. The V gene is TRBV20-1, the J gene TRBJ1-5; D perhaps matches TRBD1 (6 bases). V lost 4 bases and J lost 7, with 17 bases in between. Germline V gene lookup returns CDR1 DFQATT and CDR2 SNEGSKA (reference sequence). This CDR3 comprises 14 residues.

This clonotype appeared many times. The rearrangement joins TRBV20-1 to TRBJ2-5; D not certain. The CDR3 is 11 amino acids. Trimming took off 1 base at V and 4 bases at J, with 4 bases between the two ends. CDR1 is DFQATT and CDR2 is SNEGSKA in the germline V gene (reference sequence). CDR3 in DNA: TGCAGTGCTAGAGTCGGAGAGACCCAGTACTTC. Translating gives CSARVGETQYF.

At least ten counts were recorded for this clonotype. The chain combines TRBV18 with TRBJ2-2; D is possibly TRBD1 (6 bases). CDR1 is KGHSH, CDR2 LQKENI, per germline. Trimming shortened V by 5 bases and J by 1 base, and 8 bases separated the two germline ends. There are 14 residues in the CDR3. Here the CDR3 DNA reads TGTGCCAGCTCAGGACAGATGAACACCGGGGAGCTGTTTTTT. As protein: CASSGQMNTGELFF.

This clonotype showed up just a few times. V usage is TRBV29-1 and J usage is TRBJ1-2; no firm D call. The V and J ends lost 5 bases and 2 bases respectively, with 9 bases between them. Germline values: CDR1 SQVTM, CDR2 ANQGSEA. CDR3 length: 12 amino acids. Here the CDR3 reads CSVFTPNYGYTF. Written as DNA, the CDR3 is TGCAGCGTTTTCACACCGAACTATGGCTACACCTTC.

This rearrangement joins TRBV7-9 to TRBJ2-7; 9 nucleotides align to TRBD1. The V segment lost 3 bases and the J segment 8 bases; nucleotides outside the gene matches: 11. This CDR3 is built from 15 residues. CDR1 is SEHNR and CDR2 is FQNEAQ in the germline V gene (reference sequence). CDR3 amino acids: CASSFVGDRDRKQYF. In DNA form, the CDR3 reads TGTGCCAGCAGCTTTGTGGGGGACAGGGATCGTAAGCAGTACTTC.

This clonotype was detected many times. The chain carries TRBV4-1 and TRBJ2-1; TRBD1 matches 7 bases. V lost 1 base to trimming and J lost 0 bases; unmatched junction nucleotides: 3. The germline V gene has CDR1 MGHRA and CDR2 YSYEKL. This CDR3 is 16 amino acids long. The CDR3 DNA follows: TGCGCCAGCAGCCAAGGGGACAGTCCCTCCTACAATGAGCAGTTCTTC. Its protein is CASSQGDSPSYNEQFF.

This clonotype was counted between two and nine times. The chain links TRBV28 to TRBJ1-4; D is undetermined. CDR1 is MDHEN and CDR2 is SYDVKM in the germline V gene. The CDR3 has 14 residues. V lost 2 bases and J lost 6, with 10 bases in between. This CDR3 reads CASSLRPPYEKLFF. CDR3 DNA sequence: TGTGCCAGCAGTTTACGTCCACCCTATGAAAAACTGTTTTTT.

The sample holds a few counts of this clonotype. The rearrangement links TRBV2 to TRBJ2-3; TRBD2 is a possible D gene (6 bases). Looked up from germline, CDR1 is SNHLY and CDR2 is FYNNEI. V was cut by 7 bases and J by 2 bases, with 16 bases left in between. The CDR3 covers 15 residues. CDR3 DNA: TGTGCCAGCATGGGGGGAGGACCCAACACAGATACGCAGTATTTT. It is translated as CASMGGGPNTDTQYF.

The V and J genes are TRBV5-6 and TRBJ2-7; TRBD1 matches at 10 bases. V lost 3 bases and J lost 1; bases outside the gene matches: 1. Germline V gives CDR1 SGHDT, CDR2 YYEEEE. The CDR3 is made up of 14 amino acids. The CDR3 bases are TGTGCCAGCAGCTGGGACAGGGGTTCCTACGAGCAGTACTTC. It encodes CASSWDRGSYEQYF.

This clonotype came up many times. The rearrangement joins TRBV3-1 to TRBJ2-7; D is undetermined. Germline V CDR1 and CDR2: LGHDT, YNNKEL (reference sequence). V was cut by 3 bases and J by 6 bases, with 9 bases left in between. The CDR3 is 12 residues long. This CDR3 is CASSHQGLEQYF. In nucleotides, the CDR3 is TGTGCCAGCAGCCATCAAGGTCTCGAGCAGTACTTC.

This clonotype was seen more than once but under ten times. The chain is built from TRBV28 and TRBJ2-3; TRBD2 is a possible D gene (5 bases). Germline assignment: CDR1 MDHEN and CDR2 SYDVKM. Between the trimmed V and J ends, which lost 2 bases and 1 base, there was a span of 10 bases. The CDR3 covers 15 residues. The CDR3 region has the DNA TGTGCCAGCAGTTTAAAATGGGGAGGCACAGATACGCAGTATTTT. Translated: CASSLKWGGTDTQYF.

This clonotype showed up many times. This chain connects TRBV3-1 to TRBJ2-2; 8 nucleotides match TRBD2. The CDR3 extends over 16 amino acids. Per the germline V gene, CDR1 is LGHDT and CDR2 is YNNKEL (reference sequence). V shed 1 base and J 0 bases; nucleotides not matched to a gene: 1. The CDR3 bases are TGTGCCAGCAGCCAAGCGGGACTAGCGAACACCGGGGAGCTGTTTTTT. It is translated as CASSQAGLANTGELFF. The whole variable domain, filled in from reference TRBV3-1 and TRBJ2-2, reads DTAVSQTPKYLVTQMGNDKSIKCEQNLGHDTMYWYKQDSKKFLKIMFSYNNKELIINETVPNRFSPKSPDKAHLNLHINSLELGDSAVYFCASSQAGLANTGELFFGEGSRLTVL.

This rearrangement joins TRBV11-2 to TRBJ2-3; a weak D match, TRBD2 (6 bases). This CDR3 comprises 17 residues. Germline V lookup: CDR1 SGHAT, CDR2 FQNNGV. With 10 bases removed from V and 0 bases from J, the gap between germline ends came to 23 bases. CDR3 in amino acids: CATSPMGGESSTDTQYF. CDR3 DNA: TGTGCCACTTCTCCTATGGGGGGAGAATCTAGCACAGATACGCAGTATTTT.

This clonotype was observed a handful of times. The gene calls are TRBV7-8 and TRBJ1-4, with TRBD1 as a possible D gene (6 bases). The CDR3 covers 15 residues. Trimming pared 5 bases from V and 3 bases from J, leaving 13 bases between. Germline V CDR1 and CDR2: SGHVS, FQNEAQ. The CDR3 region has the DNA TGTGCCAGCAGCACATACAGGGTCCCTAATGAAAAACTGTTTTTT. Translated: CASSTYRVPNEKLFF.

The chain has TRBV11-2 and TRBJ1-1, with no clear D. The V gene's germline CDR1 is SGHAT and CDR2 FQNNGV. The V end lost 3 bases, the J end lost 7 bases, and 6 bases lay between the germline ends. The CDR3 loop spans 11 amino acids. CDR3 sequence: CASSFNNEAFF. The DNA for the CDR3 is TGTGCCAGCAGCTTCAATAATGAAGCTTTCTTT.

This chain connects TRBV20-1 to TRBJ2-5; TRBD1 matches at 8 bases. The ends lost 5 bases at V and 2 bases at J; junction bases unmatched: 4. The CDR3 is 13 residues long. Germline values: CDR1 DFQATT, CDR2 SNEGSKA (reference sequence). In nucleotides, the CDR3 is TGCAGTGCTCTAGGACAGGGTCAAGAGACCCAGTACTTC. Translated, it gives CSALGQGQETQYF.

In the case of this clonotype: The junction differs from germline at one of its ends, possibly a read error. V and J are TRBV12-3 or TRBV12-4 and TRBJ1-2; D not certain. The CDR3 is 11 residues long. The CDR3 coding sequence is TGCCAGCAGTTCCTCGGACGGGGCTACACCTTC. It specifies CQQFLGRGYTF.

This chain uses TRBV4-1 with TRBJ2-1; D could derive from TRBD1 or TRBD2 (5 bases each). The V and J ends lost 0 bases and 0 bases respectively, with 15 bases between them. CDR1 is MGHRA and CDR2 is YSYEKL in the germline V gene. The CDR3 is made up of 18 amino acids. CDR3 sequence reads: CASSQEGAGTGSYNEQFF. CDR3 DNA sequence: TGCGCCAGCAGCCAAGAAGGGGCCGGGACGGGCTCCTACAATGAGCAGTTCTTC.